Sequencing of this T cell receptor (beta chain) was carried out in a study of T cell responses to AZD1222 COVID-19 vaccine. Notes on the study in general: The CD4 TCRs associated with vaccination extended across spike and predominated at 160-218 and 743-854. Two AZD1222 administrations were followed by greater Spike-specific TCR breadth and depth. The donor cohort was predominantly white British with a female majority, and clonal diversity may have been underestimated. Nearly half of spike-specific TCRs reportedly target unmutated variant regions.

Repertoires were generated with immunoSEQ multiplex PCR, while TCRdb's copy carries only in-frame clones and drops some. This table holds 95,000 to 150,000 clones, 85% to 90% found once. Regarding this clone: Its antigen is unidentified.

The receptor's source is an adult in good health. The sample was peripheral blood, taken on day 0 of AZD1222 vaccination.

The CDR3: CASSLALAGGQETQYF. DNA of the CDR3: TGTGCCAGCAGCTTAGCCCTAGCGGGGGGCCAGGAGACCCAGTACTTC. This chain uses TRBV7-6 with TRBJ2-5, with 11 bases that match TRBD2. The J segment lost 5 bases and the V segment lost 0 bases, leaving 5 bases of the junction unmatched. There are 16 residues in the CDR3. CDR1 is SGHVS and CDR2 is FNYEAQ in the germline V gene.